The rows below give T cell receptor beta chains drawn from one sample of a study of shared clonotypes between healthy human individuals. Profiling relied on immunoSEQ multiplex PCR, and the TCRdb table lists in-frame clones only, not all of them. Among 2 million to 2.5 million clones, 85% to 95% were seen once, and the ten largest hold approximately 0.13%. Sequenced sample: naive CD4+ T cells sorted from blood. These receptors were taken from a man aged 18 to 35 in good health. Each CDR3 is given with its conserved first and last residue. D genes are given only for firm matches. Some rows have no size entry. The others give once, few or many, or a class for an expanded clone.

TRBV9	once	.	TRBJ2-3	CASSVGMSTDTQYF	TGTGCCAGCAGCGTCGGAATGAGCACAGATACGCAGTATTTT
TRBV18	.	.	TRBJ2-3	CASSPHRSDTQYF	TGTGCCAGCTCACCACACAGGTCGGATACGCAGTATTTT
TRBV18	.	TRBD1	TRBJ1-6	CASSPYGTGGYSYNSPLHF	TGTGCCAGCTCACCCTACGGGACAGGGGGATATTCCTATAATTCACCCCTCCACTTT
TRBV19	.	TRBD2	TRBJ2-7	CASSHGGGPYEQYF	TGTGCCAGTAGTCACGGCGGGGGGCCCTACGAGCAGTACTTC
TRBV7-2	.	.	TRBJ2-7	CASSRPAQGYEQYF	TGTGCCAGCAGCCGACCCGCTCAGGGTTACGAGCAGTACTTC
TRBV7-6	.	.	TRBJ1-1	CASSNAWHTEAFF	TGTGCCAGCAGCAACGCGTGGCACACTGAAGCTTTCTTT
TRBV7-8	once	.	TRBJ1-1	CASSLVRAPGNTEAFF	TGTGCCAGCAGCCTAGTTCGAGCCCCGGGGAACACTGAAGCTTTCTTT
TRBV4-1	.	.	TRBJ1-4	CASSQTAYEKLFF	TGCGCCAGCAGCCAGACGGCGTATGAAAAACTGTTTTTT
TRBV6-5	.	TRBD1	TRBJ1-2	CASIRPGTGDGYTF	TGTGCCAGCATCCGACCCGGGACAGGAGATGGCTACACCTTC
TRBV2	.	.	TRBJ1-2	CASVKSTDFSYGYTF	TGTGCCAGCGTAAAATCGACAGATTTTTCTTATGGCTACACCTTC
TRBV2	.	TRBD1	TRBJ2-2	CASRNRGPNTGELFF	TGTGCCAGCAGGAACAGGGGGCCGAACACCGGGGAGCTGTTTTTT
TRBV7-2	.	TRBD2	TRBJ2-1	CASSFSGTSGYNEQFF	TGTGCCAGCAGCTTCTCCGGGACTAGCGGTTACAATGAGCAGTTCTTC
TRBV2	.	.	TRBJ2-1	CASSEEAPPSEQFF	TGTGCCAGCAGTGAAGAGGCACCTCCTAGTGAGCAGTTCTTC
TRBV27	.	.	TRBJ2-4	CASSNRLAKNIQYF	TGTGCCAGCAGTAACCGACTAGCCAAAAACATTCAGTACTTC
TRBV18	once	TRBD1	TRBJ2-7	CASSLTGDYEQYF	TGTGCCAGCTCACTTACAGGGGACTACGAGCAGTACTTC
TRBV7-2	.	TRBD2	TRBJ2-1	CASSLGPVGGVFF	TGTGCCAGCAGCTTAGGACCAGTTGGGGGGGTGTTCTTC
TRBV15	.	.	TRBJ2-1	CATSTRTDYNEQFF	TGTGCCACCAGCACCCGGACGGACTACAATGAGCAGTTCTTC
TRBV7-2	.	.	TRBJ2-1	CASSSEIGNEQFF	TGTGCCAGCAGCAGTGAGATAGGCAATGAGCAGTTCTTC
TRBV25-1	.	.	TRBJ1-1	CASSVSRTSTEAFF	TGTGCCAGCAGTGTATCACGTACCTCCACTGAAGCTTTCTTT
TRBV30	.	TRBD1	TRBJ2-5	CAWSRGQVFPSETQYF	TGTGCCTGGTCCAGGGGGCAGGTATTCCCAAGCGAGACCCAGTACTTC
TRBV4-1	.	.	TRBJ2-7	CASSQDSGASQYF	TGCGCCAGCAGCCAAGATTCGGGGGCAAGCCAGTACTTC
TRBV20-1	few	.	TRBJ2-1	CSARGGGEQFF	TGCAGTGCTAGAGGTGGGGGTGAGCAGTTCTTC
TRBV4-3	.	TRBD2	TRBJ2-3	CASSQDPAGGIDTQYF	TGCGCCAGCAGCCAAGATCCAGCGGGAGGGATCGATACGCAGTATTTT
TRBV27	.	.	TRBJ1-4	CASSLYGVTNEKLFF	TGTGCCAGCAGTTTATATGGGGTAACTAATGAAAAACTGTTTTTT
TRBV27	.	.	TRBJ2-3	CASKGGPTDTQYF	TGTGCCAGCAAGGGGGGGCCGACAGATACGCAGTATTTT
TRBV30	.	TRBD2	TRBJ2-7	CAWSRGASGRAVGEQYF	TGTGCCTGGAGTAGAGGAGCTAGCGGGAGGGCCGTGGGCGAGCAGTACTTC